One T cell receptor (beta chain) is described in this entry. Its antigen is not identified. The source of the sample is a study of chemoradiotherapy in HPV16-positive cancers. About the research overall: Candidate HPV-specific clones and shared TCR motifs came from two HPV16-positive patients.

There are 14 residues in the CDR3. Germline values: CDR1 SGHVS, CDR2 FNYEAQ. The V end lost 4 bases, the J end lost 8 bases, and 15 bases lay between the germline ends. Using immunoSEQ multiplex PCR, the repertoire was profiled, and TCRdb retains in-frame clones only, with some absent. The sample shows approximately 800 clones, over 75% of them seen only once. Study-level points and caveats: During treatment, candidate HPV-specific clones and E7-related motifs expanded in tumor. Functional assays defining HPV-specific T cells used only a couple of HPV16-positive patients. Better recurrence-free survival went with HPV-responsive T-cell expansion in HPV16-positive patients.

The TCR was taken from a human donor with HPV-associated anogenital cancer. Source: tumor tissue, taken from a patient who underwent chemoradiotherapy. This rearrangement joins TRBV7-6 to TRBJ2-1; D could derive from TRBD1 or TRBD2 (5 bases each). This chain's CDR3 is CASSSLGGSDEQFF. CDR3 sequence (DNA): TGTGCCAGCAGCTCCCTTGGGGGATCGGATGAGCAGTTCTTC. The full variable domain, completed using reference TRBV7-6 and TRBJ2-1, is GAGVSQSPRYKVTKRGQDVALRCDPISGHVSLYWYRQALGQGPEFLTYFNYEAQQDKSGLPNDRFSAERPEGSISTLTIQRTEQRDSAMYRCASSSLGGSDEQFFGPGTRLTVL.